This T cell receptor beta chain was identified in a study of vaccination and CD4 T cells after COVID-19. Whole-study results and caveats: A comparatively limited set of convalescent patients was examined, with no early post-infection timepoints. In median terms, SARS-CoV-2-reactive clonotypes went from approximately 21 to 38, a nonsignificant rise.

Stated time point: late sampling 161 to 241 days after vaccination in three convalescent patients. Only a few counts were recorded for this clonotype. Its antigen is undetermined. TCRdb re-called the PCR reads through MiXCR, storing one row per CDR3 protein. This table holds approximately 36,000 distinct CDR3 sequences, around 33% found once. CDR3 length: 18 amino acids. Trimming left V 5 bases short and J 0 bases short, with 17 bases between. The germline gives CDR1 MNHEY, CDR2 SVGEGT. The specimen comprised CD4+ T cells from blood, sampled about 7 months after SARS-CoV-2 vaccination. This TCR came from a human donor who had recovered from COVID-19. This chain connects TRBV6-2 or TRBV6-3 to TRBJ2-6; D is possibly TRBD2 (6 bases). The CDR3 reads CASSPTGESYSGANVLTF. Written as DNA, the CDR3 is TGTGCCAGCAGTCCGACGGGGGAATCCTACTCTGGGGCCAACGTCCTGACTTTC.